Shown below are 20 T cell receptor beta chains from a single sample sequenced in a study of T cell repertoires in ileal Crohn's disease. Libraries were prepared by immunoSEQ multiplex PCR; TCRdb keeps only in-frame clonotypes and omits some of them. The table includes about 17,000 clones, 50% to 75% detected once. The sample taken for sequencing was ileal tissue. These receptors came from an adult with Crohn's disease.

This clone occurred a few times. The V call is TRBV29-1, the J call TRBJ1-2; 12 bases match TRBD1. J was trimmed by 8 bases and V by 4 bases; bases with no gene match: 11. Germline V gives CDR1 SQVTM, CDR2 ANQGSEA. This CDR3 comprises 15 residues. CDR3 DNA: TGCAGCGTTGGGGAATCGGGACAGGGGGCATACGGCTACACCTTC. It is translated as CSVGESGQGAYGYTF.

This clone came up once. V is TRBV29-1 and J is TRBJ2-2, with D possibly TRBD1 on 6 matching bases. Trimming stripped 2 bases from V and 5 bases from J, with 9 bases between. The CDR3 spans 13 residues. In germline, CDR1 is SQVTM, CDR2 ANQGSEA. CDR3 nucleotides: TGCAGCGTTGAACCAGGGGAAACCGGGGAGCTGTTTTTT. As protein: CSVEPGETGELFF.

V and J are TRBV2 and TRBJ1-2, with TRBD1 matching over 9 bases. Losses at the gene ends were 6 bases for V and 7 bases for J; bases not matched to a gene: 6. There are 13 residues in the CDR3. Germline V gene sequence: CDR1 SNHLY, CDR2 FYNNEI. The CDR3 DNA reads as TGTGCCAGCAGCCTGGGACAGGGTGCTGGCTACACCTTC. As protein: CASSLGQGAGYTF.

This clone was counted only a few times. This chain connects TRBV29-1 to TRBJ1-1; D gene ambiguous. Trimming stripped 0 bases from V and 1 base from J, with 6 bases between. The CDR3 is 13 residues long. Germline loops: CDR1 SQVTM, CDR2 ANQGSEA. CDR3 region: CSVEDSRNTEAFF. The CDR3 DNA follows: TGCAGCGTTGAAGATTCCAGGAACACTGAAGCTTTCTTT. Complete variable domain (other parts from reference TRBV29-1 and TRBJ1-1): SAVISQKPSRDICQRGTSLTIQCQVDSQVTMMFWYRQQPGQSLTLIATANQGSEATYESGFVIDKFPISRPNLTFSTLTVSNMSPEDSSIYLCSVEDSRNTEAFFGQGTRLTVV.

This clone is labeled medium-sized. This chain connects TRBV18 to TRBJ1-2; 7 nucleotides line up with TRBD1. This CDR3 has 15 amino acids. Germline V gene data show CDR1 as KGHSH and CDR2 as LQKENI. V lost 6 bases and J lost 1; bases outside the gene matches: 8. CDR3 sequence (DNA): TGTGCCAGCTCGCCTGGGACAGCCTATAACTATGGCTACACCTTC. Amino acids: CASSPGTAYNYGYTF.

The chain joins TRBV7-2 to TRBJ2-7, with 10 bases that match TRBD2. Germline values: CDR1 SGHTA, CDR2 FQGNSA. V lost 5 bases, J lost 4 bases, and 8 bases stayed unmatched. The CDR3 is made up of 15 amino acids. The CDR3 loop is CASSAPGLATYEQYF. The CDR3 bases are TGTGCCAGCAGCGCCCCGGGACTAGCGACTTACGAGCAGTACTTC.

This chain links TRBV28 with TRBJ2-3; D is unclear. Germline V lookup: CDR1 MDHEN, CDR2 SYDVKM. The CDR3 extends over 14 amino acids. V was pared by 8 bases and J by 3 bases, with 15 bases between. CDR3 nucleotide sequence: TGTGCCAGCGCCGCCACCACGCGTACAGATACGCAGTATTTT. Translated: CASAATTRTDTQYF.

The genes are TRBV28 and TRBJ2-7; a possible D gene is TRBD2 (5 bases). This CDR3 comprises 12 residues. CDR1 MDHEN and CDR2 SYDVKM come from the germline V gene. V was trimmed by 5 bases and J by 3 bases, leaving 8 bases between them. The CDR3 reads CASSPGLYEQYF. Here the CDR3 DNA reads TGTGCCAGCAGTCCCGGACTCTACGAGCAGTACTTC.

This clone was seen only a few times. The rearrangement joins TRBV6-1 to TRBJ2-7; 10 bases are a match to TRBD1. V shed 5 bases, J shed 4 bases, and the junction held 5 bases outside the gene matches. Germline V gives CDR1 MNHNS, CDR2 SASEGT. CDR3 length: 14 residues. In nucleotides, the CDR3 is TGTGCCAGCAGTCCGGACAGGGGGTTTTACGAGCAGTACTTC. This sequence encodes CASSPDRGFYEQYF.

The chain uses TRBV4-2 and TRBJ1-1, with D unclear. CDR3 length: 15 amino acids. The ends were cut back, 3 bases at V and 4 bases at J, with 15 bases in the middle. In germline, CDR1 is LGHNA, CDR2 YNFKEQ. Here the CDR3 reads CASSQILTSGTEAFF. The CDR3 nucleotides read TGTGCCAGCAGCCAGATCTTGACGTCGGGCACTGAAGCTTTCTTT.

DNA for the CDR3: TGCGCCAGCAGCTTGGATCACCCACAGGGTAGATATAGCTACACCTTC. It is translated as CASSLDHPQGRYSYTF. The rearrangement links TRBV5-1 to TRBJ1-2, with TRBD1 as a possible D gene (6 bases). In germline, CDR1 is SGHRS, CDR2 YFSETQ. The length of the CDR3 is 16 residues. Trimming stripped 0 bases from V and 9 bases from J, with 21 bases between.

The rearrangement joins TRBV7-3 to TRBJ2-1, with D possibly being TRBD2 (5 bases). CDR1 is SGHTA, CDR2 FQGTGA, per germline. CDR3 length equals 14 residues. The V end lost 5 bases, the J end lost 7 bases, and 15 bases lay between the germline ends. CDR3 nucleotide sequence: TGTGCCAGCAGCGGTGGTGGGAGTAGGAATGAGCAGTTCTTC. Translation: CASSGGGSRNEQFF.

The gene calls are TRBV6-1 and TRBJ1-1; the match to TRBD1 covers 8 bases. V lost 7 bases, J lost 3 bases, and 10 bases stayed unmatched. This CDR3 is 15 amino acids long. Germline V lookup: CDR1 MNHNS, CDR2 SASEGT. The DNA for the CDR3 is TGTGCCAGCACCCTCAAACCGACAGGGGACACTGAAGCTTTCTTT. Its translation: CASTLKPTGDTEAFF.

This clone has only one observation. The chain has TRBV5-1 and TRBJ2-7; TRBD1 matches at 10 bases. Germline V CDR1 and CDR2: SGHRS, YFSETQ. This CDR3 region has 17 residues. With 4 bases clipped from V and 5 bases from J, the junction kept 15 bases outside the gene matches. CDR3 residues: CASSPYTPGQGSNEQYF. The DNA of the CDR3 is TGCGCCAGCAGCCCCTATACTCCGGGACAGGGGAGCAACGAGCAGTACTTC.

The CDR3 sequence is CASSPSGAVTEKLFF. The DNA of the CDR3 is TGTGCCAGCAGCCCCAGCGGGGCAGTTACCGAAAAACTGTTTTTT. V and J are TRBV28 and TRBJ1-4; possibly TRBD1 for D (5 bases). This CDR3 has 15 residues. Trimming took off 6 bases at V and 8 bases at J, with 19 bases between the two ends. CDR1 MDHEN and CDR2 SYDVKM come from the germline V gene.

This clone has only a few counts. The gene calls are TRBV15 and TRBJ2-2, with D unresolved. Germline CDR1 reads LNHNV; CDR2 reads YYDKDF (reference sequence). The CDR3 contains 13 residues. Trimming pared 0 bases from V and 6 bases from J, leaving 5 bases between. CDR3 region: CATSRDYPGELFF. Written as DNA, the CDR3 is TGTGCCACCAGCAGAGATTATCCCGGGGAGCTGTTTTTT.

This clone came up a few times. The CDR3 DNA sequence: TGCGCCAGCAGCCAAGATACAGGAATCTACGAGCAGTACTTC. Amino acids: CASSQDTGIYEQYF. The V and J genes are TRBV4-3 and TRBJ2-7; possibly TRBD1 for D (5 bases). Looked up from germline, CDR1 is LGHNA and CDR2 is YSLEER. V was clipped by 0 bases and J by 3 bases, with 9 bases between them. The CDR3 is 14 residues long.

V and J are TRBV9 and TRBJ2-1; 12 nucleotides line up with TRBD1. CDR1 is SGDLS, CDR2 YYNGEE, per germline. V shed 0 bases, J shed 0 bases, and the junction held 10 bases outside the gene matches. The CDR3 has 20 residues. The CDR3 loop reads CASSVGLGTGGLSSYNEQFF. The DNA of the CDR3 is TGTGCCAGCAGCGTAGGGTTGGGGACAGGGGGCCTCAGCTCCTACAATGAGCAGTTCTTC.

The chain couples TRBV2 to TRBJ1-5; D possibly corresponds to TRBD1 (6 bases). CDR1 SNHLY and CDR2 FYNNEI come from the germline V gene. This CDR3 has 14 amino acids. The V end was cut by 5 bases, the J end by 2 bases, with 10 bases between. Written as DNA, the CDR3 is TGTGCCAGCAGTACCAGACAGGGCAATCAGCCCCAGCATTTT. Protein product: CASSTRQGNQPQHF.

This chain joins TRBV10-3 and TRBJ1-1; D is perhaps TRBD1 (5 bases). Trimming shortened V by 3 bases and J by 3 bases, and 14 bases separated the two germline ends. The V gene's germline CDR1 is ENHRY and CDR2 SYGVKD. The CDR3 has 15 residues. The CDR3 nucleotides read TGTGCCATCAGTGACCATCAGGGAGGGCACACTGAAGCTTTCTTT. It yields the protein CAISDHQGGHTEAFF.